The 26 T cell receptor beta chains reported below all come from one sample, sequenced in a study of blood T cell repertoires in COVID-19. Using immunoSEQ multiplex PCR, the repertoire was profiled, and TCRdb retains in-frame clones only, with some absent. The sample holds under 65,000 clones, roughly 90% seen once. Sample: peripheral blood. The receptors derive from an elderly woman with active COVID-19.

Here the CDR3 DNA reads TGCGCCAGTGCAGTGGACATAAGGAGAATTGCGGAGTACAATGAGCAGTTCTTC. It yields the protein CASAVDIRRIAEYNEQFF. This chain uses TRBV5-1 with TRBJ2-1; a possible D gene is TRBD1 (5 bases). The CDR3 sequence is 18 residues long. Germline CDR1 is SGHRS and CDR2 is YFSETQ. The V and J ends lost 8 bases and 4 bases respectively, with 28 bases between them.

This clone was seen once. The V and J genes are TRBV19 and TRBJ2-1; 8 bases are a match to TRBD2. The CDR3 extends over 17 amino acids. V shed 8 bases and J 0 bases; nucleotides not matched to a gene: 12. CDR1 is LNHDA, CDR2 SQIVND, per germline (reference sequence). Written as DNA, the CDR3 is TGTGCCAGTTCGAGGGGTAGAGGGACTAGCTCCTACAATGAGCAGTTCTTC. Translation gives CASSRGRGTSSYNEQFF.

The chain joins TRBV19 to TRBJ2-7, with D maybe TRBD2 (5 bases). The CDR3 is 15 residues long. Germline V lookup: CDR1 LNHDA, CDR2 SQIVND (reference sequence). Trimming left V 2 bases short and J 0 bases short, with 11 bases between. CDR3 sequence reads: CASSIRTGDSYEQYF. CDR3 coding DNA: TGTGCCAGTAGTATAAGGACCGGGGACTCCTACGAGCAGTACTTC.

This chain connects TRBV5-4 to TRBJ2-2, with D hard to call. Germline CDR1 SGHNT, CDR2 YYREEE (reference sequence). The germline V and J ends were trimmed by 0 bases and 7 bases, with 7 bases remaining between them. This CDR3 contains 13 residues. CDR3 coding DNA: TGTGCCAGCAGCTTGGACCTAAACGGGGAGCTGTTTTTT. It specifies CASSLDLNGELFF.

The chain uses TRBV5-8 and TRBJ2-3; 8 bases align to TRBD2. Germline CDR1 and CDR2: SGHTS and YDEGEE. V dropped 0 bases and J dropped 0; count of bases not matched to a gene: 15. CDR3 length: 20 residues. The CDR3 DNA follows: TGTGCCAGCAGCTTGGCTCGGGGGAGGATAGCGGGACATAGCACAGATACGCAGTATTTT. Its protein product is CASSLARGRIAGHSTDTQYF.

The V gene is TRBV6-5, the J gene TRBJ2-1; possibly TRBD2 for D (7 bases). Germline lookup yields CDR1 MNHEY and CDR2 SVGAGI. Trimming pared 6 bases from V and 5 bases from J, leaving 14 bases between. This CDR3 has 14 residues. DNA for the CDR3: TGTGCCAGCAGGGGGCCCGGGGGGCACAATGAGCAGTTCTTC. Translating gives CASRGPGGHNEQFF.

The V call is TRBV6-1, the J call TRBJ1-5; 7 positions agree with TRBD1. The CDR3 length is 18 residues. J lost 1 base, V lost 3 bases, and 12 bases had no gene match. CDR1 and CDR2 from the germline V gene are MNHNS and SASEGT. CDR3 sequence (DNA): TGTGCCAGCAGTGATCCCGAACACAGGGGAGCCAGCAATCAGCCCCAGCATTTT. Its translation: CASSDPEHRGASNQPQHF.

The rearrangement joins TRBV5-5 to TRBJ1-5, with D hard to call. V lost 1 base, J lost 4 bases, and 9 bases lay in between. The CDR3 covers 14 residues. Germline CDR1 SGHKS, CDR2 YYEKEE (reference sequence). CDR3 protein: CASSLQNLNQPQHF. In nucleotides, the CDR3 is TGTGCCAGCAGCTTGCAGAACCTGAATCAGCCCCAGCATTTT.

The chain couples TRBV3-1 (or the pseudogene TRBV3-2) to TRBJ2-3, with D unresolved. The CDR3 length is 12 residues. Germline V gene data show CDR1 as LGHDT and CDR2 as YNNKEL (reference sequence). V lost 4 bases, J lost 3 bases, and 5 bases lay in between. CDR3 DNA sequence: TGTGCCAGCAGCCGCAGTACAGATACGCAGTATTTT. It encodes CASSRSTDTQYF.

This clone was recorded only once. The chain employs TRBV2 and TRBJ1-2; 7 bases line up with TRBD1. Trimming removed 5 bases from V and 0 bases from J; junction bases left unmatched: 3. Per germline, CDR1 SNHLY and CDR2 FYNNEI. The CDR3 extends over 14 amino acids. DNA of the CDR3: TGTGCCAGCAGTAGGGACAGCCCTAACTATGGCTACACCTTC. Its translation is CASSRDSPNYGYTF.

In its sample, this clone was seen a few times. The chain couples TRBV28 to TRBJ1-5; perhaps TRBD1 as D (5 bases). V gave up 2 bases and J gave up 4 bases, with 6 bases separating them. CDR3 length: 13 amino acids. Germline CDR1 reads MDHEN; CDR2 reads SYDVKM. The CDR3 is CASSLKGNQPQHF. The CDR3 region has the DNA TGTGCCAGCAGTTTAAAGGGGAATCAGCCCCAGCATTTT.

The chain carries TRBV28 and TRBJ2-7, with 7 bases that match TRBD1. CDR3 size: 12 residues. Germline lookup yields CDR1 MDHEN and CDR2 SYDVKM. Trimming removed 9 bases from V and 6 bases from J; junction bases left unmatched: 8. The chain's CDR3 is CASFNYRGEQYF. CDR3 bases: TGTGCCAGTTTTAATTACAGGGGCGAGCAGTACTTC.

Written as DNA, the CDR3 is TGTGCCAGCATTCAGAGGATTCCAGATACGCAGTATTTT. It is translated as CASIQRIPDTQYF. J is TRBJ2-3 and V is TRBV7-2; D gene uncertain. This CDR3 is 13 amino acids long. The V end was cut by 7 bases, the J end by 4 bases, with 12 bases between. Germline lookup yields CDR1 SGHTA and CDR2 FQGNSA.

The CDR3: CASSIGTVNTEAFF. For the CDR3, the DNA is TGTGCCAGCAGCATCGGGACAGTGAACACTGAAGCTTTCTTT. The J gene is TRBJ1-1, the V gene TRBV21-1; TRBD1 is the table's D call and was not checked against the DNA. TRBV21-1 is described as a pseudogene. This CDR3 spans 14 amino acids.

The chain has TRBV28 and TRBJ1-1; D unresolved. The CDR3 runs 13 residues. The V gene lost 4 bases and the J gene lost 4 bases, with 10 bases spanning the gap. Germline V gene data show CDR1 as MDHEN and CDR2 as SYDVKM. CDR3 in DNA: TGTGCCAGCAGTTCTAGTACGGGCACTGAAGCTTTCTTT. This gives the protein CASSSSTGTEAFF.

The chain couples TRBV5-5 to TRBJ1-5; 8 bases match TRBD1. The CDR3 contains 17 residues. Germline V gene sequence: CDR1 SGHKS, CDR2 YYEKEE (reference sequence). V shed 0 bases and J 0 bases; nucleotides not matched to a gene: 5. In DNA, the CDR3 is TGTGCCAGCAGCTTGGCCCCGGACAGGGCTAGCAATCAGCCCCAGCATTTT. Translated: CASSLAPDRASNQPQHF.

The chain employs TRBV18 and TRBJ2-1; D is perhaps TRBD2 (6 bases). This CDR3 region has 18 residues. In germline, CDR1 is KGHSH, CDR2 LQKENI. V lost 2 bases and J 6 bases, leaving 23 bases between the germline ends. CDR3 DNA sequence: TGTGCCAGCTCACCAAATCCCCCCTCGGGGGAGTTGTCCAATGAGCAGTTCTTC. Protein product: CASSPNPPSGELSNEQFF.

This chain connects TRBV3-1 (or the pseudogene TRBV3-2) to TRBJ2-5; the match to TRBD2 covers 15 bases. Germline CDR1 LGHDT, CDR2 YNNKEL (reference sequence). J lost 1 base, V lost 4 bases, and 1 base had no gene match. This CDR3 has 16 residues. CDR3 loop: CASSPGLAGGQETQYF. The CDR3 bases are TGTGCCAGCAGCCCGGGACTAGCGGGAGGCCAAGAGACCCAGTACTTC.

This clone came up a few times. In nucleotides, the CDR3 is TGTGCCAGCAGCTTGGCCGGAGCTGTTGGAAACACCATATATTTT. It yields the protein CASSLAGAVGNTIYF. The chain has TRBV5-6 and TRBJ1-3; D is undetermined. Per germline, CDR1 SGHDT and CDR2 YYEEEE. V shed 0 bases and J shed 3 bases, with 10 bases lying between them. This CDR3 is built from 15 residues.

The rearrangement joins TRBV6-5 to TRBJ2-5; TRBD2 matches 12 bases. The CDR3 extends over 16 amino acids. V shed 2 bases, J shed 5 bases, and the junction held 6 bases outside the gene matches. Germline V gene data show CDR1 as MNHEY and CDR2 as SVGAGI. CDR3 sequence: CASSYTGTSGLETQYF. The CDR3 DNA sequence: TGTGCCAGCAGTTACACTGGGACTAGCGGGCTGGAGACCCAGTACTTC.

This clone was counted once. The chain uses TRBV6-6 and TRBJ1-1; D remains unclear. Germline assignment: CDR1 MNHNY and CDR2 SVGAGI (reference sequence). There are 13 residues in the CDR3. Trimming pared 6 bases from V and 1 base from J, leaving 9 bases between. In DNA, the CDR3 is TGTGCCAGCAGACCGGGAGGGAACACTGAAGCTTTCTTT. Amino acids: CASRPGGNTEAFF.

This chain connects TRBV5-1 to TRBJ2-2, with D uncertain. The germline V gene has CDR1 SGHRS and CDR2 YFSETQ. Trimming stripped 1 base from V and 0 bases from J, with 10 bases between. CDR3 size: 16 residues. Here the CDR3 reads CASSLLSDSNTGELFF. As DNA, the CDR3 is TGCGCCAGCAGCTTGCTGTCAGATTCGAACACCGGGGAGCTGTTTTTT.

This clone has more than one count but fewer than ten. The V gene is TRBV23-1, the J gene TRBJ2-7; 7 bases fit TRBD1. TRBV23-1 is marked as an open reading frame, function uncertain. The J segment lost 7 bases and the V segment lost 6 bases, leaving 3 bases of the junction unmatched. The CDR3 consists of 11 residues. The CDR3 coding sequence is TGCGCCAGCAGCCGACAGGGAGAGCAGTACTTC. It yields the protein CASSRQGEQYF.

The chain combines TRBV5-4 with TRBJ2-3; D might be TRBD2 (7 bases). Germline CDR1 is SGHNT and CDR2 is YYREEE (reference sequence). The CDR3 is 17 amino acids. V lost 4 bases, J lost 4 bases, and 22 bases lay in between. The CDR3 sequence: CASSPAGAPTFSDTQYF. In nucleotides, the CDR3 is TGTGCCAGCAGCCCGGCGGGGGCGCCGACTTTTTCAGATACGCAGTATTTT. Drawing the rest from reference TRBV5-4 and TRBJ2-3, the complete variable domain is ETGVTQSPTHLIKTRGQQVTLRCSSQSGHNTVSWYQQALGQGPQFIFQYYREEENGRGNFPPRFSGLQFPNYSSELNVNALELDDSALYLCASSPAGAPTFSDTQYFGPGTRLTVL.

The V call is TRBV29-1, the J call TRBJ2-3, with D possibly matching TRBD2 (5 bases). CDR3 length: 15 residues. V was cut by 1 base and J by 1 base, with 12 bases left in between. Germline V CDR1 and CDR2: SQVTM, ANQGSEA. The CDR3 DNA is TGCAGCGTTGAAGGGCCGAGGGCGGGCACAGATACGCAGTATTTT. It yields the protein CSVEGPRAGTDTQYF.

This chain joins TRBV7-2 and TRBJ2-1, with D maybe TRBD1 (5 bases). Germline-derived CDR1 and CDR2 are SGHTA and FQGNSA. The CDR3 totals 15 residues. V shed 2 bases and J shed 1 base, with 9 bases lying between them. The CDR3 sequence: CASSLTGRSYNEQFF. In nucleotides, the CDR3 is TGTGCCAGCAGCTTAACAGGACGGTCCTACAATGAGCAGTTCTTC.